The 32 T cell receptor beta chains below were found in one sample sequenced in a study of T cell repertoires and HLA-DP antigens. Antigens of these TCRs are unknown. Only in-frame clones appear in the TCRdb table, and some are missing; sequencing was by immunoSEQ multiplex PCR. The sample has around 90,000 clones; approximately 86% are singletons. Sequencing was carried out using CD4+ T cells from PBMCs. The receptors originated from a man aged 45 to 65 in good health and CMV-seronegative.

The chain uses TRBV10-1 and TRBJ1-2; 8 positions match TRBD1. This CDR3 is built from 12 residues. V was pared by 9 bases and J by 7 bases, with 7 bases of the junction left unmatched. CDR1 and CDR2 (germline): WNHNN, SYGVQD (reference sequence). For the CDR3, the DNA is TGCGCCAGGAATGACAGGGGTGGTGGCTACACCTTC. Encoded protein: CARNDRGGGYTF.

V and J are TRBV7-2 and TRBJ1-1; 11 nucleotides align to TRBD1. Germline CDR1 is SGHTA and CDR2 is FQGNSA. This CDR3 has 17 residues. With 1 base clipped from V and 6 bases from J, the junction kept 10 bases outside the gene matches. CDR3: CASSLVLLWGQGAEAFF. CDR3 in DNA: TGTGCCAGCAGCTTAGTCCTATTGTGGGGACAGGGGGCTGAAGCTTTCTTT.

The V call is TRBV6-1, the J call TRBJ2-7; 9 bases align to TRBD1. CDR1 and CDR2 from the germline V gene are MNHNS and SASEGT. Trimming removed 6 bases from V and 3 bases from J; junction bases left unmatched: 6. The CDR3 extends over 14 amino acids. The CDR3 nucleotides are TGTGCCAGCAGGGCGGACAGGGGCCTCTACGAGCAGTACTTC. Its protein is CASRADRGLYEQYF.

The genes are TRBV19 and TRBJ2-7; D gene uncertain. Germline CDR1 is LNHDA and CDR2 is SQIVND (reference sequence). The V end lost 1 base, the J end lost 2 bases, and 12 bases lay between the germline ends. There are 15 residues in the CDR3. The CDR3, as DNA: TGTGCCAGTAGTATAGTCAGCGCAATTACCTACGAGCAGTACTTC. Protein: CASSIVSAITYEQYF. The variable domain in full, with the rest retrieved from reference TRBV19 and TRBJ2-7, is DGGITQSPKYLFRKEGQNVTLSCEQNLNHDAMYWYRQDPGQGLRLIYYSQIVNDFQKGDIAEGYSVSREKKESFPLTVTSAQKNPTAFYLCASSIVSAITYEQYFGPGTRLTVT.

The rearrangement links TRBV7-2 to TRBJ2-7, with 7 bases that match TRBD1. V trimming: 1 base; J trimming: 1 base; junction bases outside the gene matches: 4. The CDR3 has 15 residues. Per germline, CDR1 SGHTA and CDR2 FQGNSA. The CDR3 DNA is TGTGCCAGCAGCTTAGGGGGACAGAGGTCCTACGAGCAGTACTTC. It encodes CASSLGGQRSYEQYF.

The chain employs TRBV5-4 and TRBJ1-1; no clear D. The germline CDR1 and CDR2 sequences are SGHNT and YYREEE (reference sequence). Trimming took off 4 bases at V and 0 bases at J, with 13 bases between the two ends. The CDR3 extends over 15 amino acids. CDR3 residues: CASSSSLRMNTEAFF. Written as DNA, the CDR3 is TGTGCCAGCAGCAGCAGCCTTCGAATGAACACTGAAGCTTTCTTT.

CDR3 nucleotides: TGTGCCAGCAGTTGGGGGACAGGAAAAGAGACCCAGTACTTC. As protein: CASSWGTGKETQYF. The chain combines TRBV27 with TRBJ2-5; TRBD1 matches at 8 bases. Germline-derived CDR1 and CDR2 are MNHEY and SMNVEV (reference sequence). The CDR3 covers 14 residues. With V trimmed by 4 bases and J by 3 bases, 4 bases remained unmatched.

The chain uses TRBV29-1 and TRBJ1-2; D uncertain. This CDR3 spans 12 amino acids. V lost 6 bases and J lost 3, with 11 bases in between. From germline, CDR1 is SQVTM and CDR2 ANQGSEA. The CDR3 here is CSVKWAYYGYTF. The CDR3, as DNA: TGCAGCGTGAAGTGGGCGTACTATGGCTACACCTTC.

This chain uses TRBV28 with TRBJ2-4; either TRBD1 or TRBD2 may supply D (5 bases each). Germline CDR1 MDHEN, CDR2 SYDVKM. This CDR3 has 15 residues. Trimming pared 3 bases from V and 5 bases from J, leaving 14 bases between. CDR3 nucleotide sequence: TGTGCCAGCAGTTTGATGACAGAGGGAGAAAACATTCAGTACTTC. Residues: CASSLMTEGENIQYF.

The chain employs TRBV18 and TRBJ1-4; D not certain. V dropped 4 bases and J dropped 8 bases, with 17 bases sitting between them. Per the germline V gene, CDR1 is KGHSH and CDR2 is LQKENI. This CDR3 spans 15 amino acids. This CDR3 is CASSLKEGQWEKLFF. The CDR3 bases are TGTGCCAGCTCACTAAAGGAGGGTCAGTGGGAAAAACTGTTTTTT.

The rearrangement links TRBV7-6 to TRBJ2-5, with D possibly called TRBD1 or TRBD2 (6 bases each). CDR3 length: 14 amino acids. V lost 7 bases and J lost 10, with 22 bases in between. Germline assignment: CDR1 SGHVS and CDR2 FNYEAQ. The CDR3 region is CASTMGGPTGDQYF. The DNA of the CDR3 is TGTGCCAGCACCATGGGGGGCCCTACGGGGGACCAGTACTTC.

The table lists this clone with a count of one. This chain links TRBV5-1 with TRBJ1-2, with 7 positions matching TRBD1. This CDR3 contains 13 residues. Trimming cost V 5 bases and J 6 bases; bases outside gene matches: 7. Germline V gene sequence: CDR1 SGHRS, CDR2 YFSETQ. The CDR3 region has the DNA TGCGCCAGCAGTATCACAGGGGCGGATGGCTACACCTTC. Translated: CASSITGADGYTF. Full variable domain (rest looked up from reference TRBV5-1 and TRBJ1-2): KAGVTQTPRYLIKTRGQQVTLSCSPISGHRSVSWYQQTPGQGLQFLFEYFSETQRNKGNFPGRFSGRQFSNSRSEMNVSTLELGDSALYLCASSITGADGYTFGSGTRLTVV.

The chain is built from TRBV9 and TRBJ1-3; no definite D call. CDR1 SGDLS and CDR2 YYNGEE come from the germline V gene. The germline V and J ends were trimmed by 0 bases and 4 bases, with 11 bases remaining between them. The CDR3 loop spans 15 amino acids. In DNA form, the CDR3 reads TGTGCCAGCAGCGTAGGAAACTCGCTAGGAAACACCATATATTTT. Residues: CASSVGNSLGNTIYF.

The count of this clone is one. The chain has TRBV7-9 and TRBJ2-5; D may be TRBD1 (5 bases). CDR3 length: 15 amino acids. CDR1 and CDR2 from the germline V gene are SEHNR and FQNEAQ (reference sequence). The V and J ends lost 3 bases and 1 base respectively, with 12 bases between them. The CDR3 is CASSLDGRGQETQYF. The CDR3 DNA sequence: TGTGCCAGCAGCTTGGACGGAAGGGGCCAAGAGACCCAGTACTTC.

The V call is TRBV6-5, the J call TRBJ1-1; D gene unclear. Germline-derived CDR1 and CDR2 are MNHEY and SVGAGI. With 5 bases removed from V and 4 bases from J, the gap between germline ends came to 11 bases. The CDR3 loop spans 13 amino acids. CDR3 in DNA: TGTGCCAGCAGTCTTAAAGGGATCACTGAAGCTTTCTTT. It yields the protein CASSLKGITEAFF.

The genes are TRBV5-1 and TRBJ2-1; either TRBD1 or TRBD2 may supply D (5 bases each). The V end was cut by 0 bases, the J end by 5 bases, with 12 bases between. The CDR3 spans 15 residues. Germline values: CDR1 SGHRS, CDR2 YFSETQ. CDR3 region: CASSLAGRPDNEQFF. The CDR3 DNA reads TGCGCCAGCAGCTTGGCGGGGCGGCCTGACAATGAGCAGTTCTTC.

This chain connects TRBV5-4 to TRBJ2-1; D unclear. Trimming cost V 0 bases and J 5 bases, with 9 bases left between them. Germline loops: CDR1 SGHNT, CDR2 YYREEE (reference sequence). The CDR3 spans 14 residues. The CDR3 region is CASSLEQNNNEQFF. The CDR3 nucleotides read TGTGCCAGCAGCTTGGAACAGAACAACAATGAGCAGTTCTTC.

The rearrangement joins TRBV18 to TRBJ1-1, with a weak D call TRBD1 (5 bases). Germline V CDR1 and CDR2: KGHSH, LQKENI. The CDR3 sequence is 15 residues long. The V gene lost 3 bases and the J gene lost 0 bases, with 11 bases spanning the gap. The CDR3 DNA sequence: TGTGCCAGCTCACCCGGGGCAGGCCTGAACACTGAAGCTTTCTTT. Translating it yields CASSPGAGLNTEAFF.

This rearrangement joins TRBV30 to TRBJ2-5; perhaps D is TRBD1 or TRBD2 (6 bases each). The CDR3 is made up of 14 amino acids. Trimming took off 0 bases at V and 2 bases at J, with 10 bases between the two ends. Per the germline V gene, CDR1 is GTSNPN and CDR2 is SVGIG (reference sequence). The chain's CDR3 is CAWSVGGWQETQYF. In DNA, the CDR3 is TGTGCCTGGAGTGTCGGGGGCTGGCAAGAGACCCAGTACTTC.

This clone was found a few times. The chain couples TRBV6-1 to TRBJ2-7, with D unclear. The length of the CDR3 is 13 residues. V lost 5 bases to trimming and J lost 7 bases, with 15 bases between them. CDR1 MNHNS and CDR2 SASEGT come from the germline V gene. CDR3: CASSTEVHGEQYF. CDR3 sequence (DNA): TGTGCCAGCAGTACTGAGGTCCACGGGGAGCAGTACTTC.

The V gene is TRBV10-3, the J gene TRBJ1-2, with a possible D match to TRBD1 (5 bases). The CDR3 has 15 amino acids. V was trimmed by 0 bases and J by 0 bases, leaving 8 bases between them. Germline loops: CDR1 ENHRY, CDR2 SYGVKD. CDR3 region: CAISESQGSNYGYTF. The CDR3 coding sequence is TGTGCCATCAGTGAGTCTCAGGGATCTAACTATGGCTACACCTTC.

The V and J genes are TRBV5-1 and TRBJ1-1, with D perhaps TRBD1 (5 bases). CDR1 and CDR2 from the germline V gene are SGHRS and YFSETQ. The CDR3 totals 13 residues. The V end was cut by 5 bases, the J end by 7 bases, with 15 bases between. CDR3 bases: TGCGCCAGCAGTAAAAGCAGGGAGGTTGAAGCTTTCTTT. It specifies CASSKSREVEAFF. The full variable domain, in which reference TRBV5-1 and TRBJ1-1 provide the parts outside the CDR3, is KAGVTQTPRYLIKTRGQQVTLSCSPISGHRSVSWYQQTPGQGLQFLFEYFSETQRNKGNFPGRFSGRQFSNSRSEMNVSTLELGDSALYLCASSKSREVEAFFGQGTRLTVV.

This rearrangement joins TRBV6-1 to TRBJ2-1; the match to TRBD1 covers 7 bases. There are 13 residues in the CDR3. Per the germline V gene, CDR1 is MNHNS and CDR2 is SASEGT. Germline trimming cut 6 bases from V and 4 bases from J; bases unmatched to any gene: 3. CDR3 bases: TGTGCCAGCAGACCGACAGGGTACAATGAGCAGTTCTTC. This translates into CASRPTGYNEQFF.

This clone was counted a few times. The genes are TRBV5-7 and TRBJ1-6, with a possible D match to TRBD1 (5 bases). TRBV5-7 belongs to the ORF category, with a function that is uncertain. Trimming left V 0 bases short and J 3 bases short, with 13 bases between. The CDR3 runs 17 residues. DNA of the CDR3: TGTGCCAGCAGCTTGGGCAGGGAAGAGGACTATAATTCACCCCTCCACTTT. It yields the protein CASSLGREEDYNSPLHF.

The rearrangement uses TRBV7-2 and TRBJ2-7, with D unclear. In germline, CDR1 is SGHTA, CDR2 FQGNSA. V shed 5 bases and J shed 6 bases, with 8 bases lying between them. CDR3 size: 11 residues. The CDR3 nucleotides are TGTGCCAGCAGCCTAGGACCCGAGCAGTACTTC. Amino acid sequence: CASSLGPEQYF.

The chain joins TRBV19 to TRBJ1-4, with D unresolved. With 7 bases removed from V and 8 bases from J, the gap between germline ends came to 20 bases. From germline, CDR1 is LNHDA and CDR2 SQIVND (reference sequence). The CDR3 is 15 residues long. CDR3 protein: CASTPKGIQGEKLFF. CDR3 in DNA: TGTGCCAGTACTCCTAAAGGGATTCAAGGGGAAAAACTGTTTTTT.

Only a few counts were recorded for this clone. The chain is built from TRBV4-2 and TRBJ2-3, with a tentative D call TRBD2 (6 bases). The germline gives CDR1 LGHNA, CDR2 YNFKEQ. This CDR3 has 14 amino acids. The V gene lost 6 bases and the J gene lost 2 bases, with 12 bases spanning the gap. CDR3: CASSRRETTDTQYF. The DNA for the CDR3 is TGTGCCAGCAGTCGGAGGGAGACCACAGATACGCAGTATTTT.

The J gene is TRBJ2-1, the V gene TRBV30; TRBD2 matches at 13 bases. Germline V gene sequence: CDR1 GTSNPN, CDR2 SVGIG (reference sequence). The V and J ends lost 4 bases and 9 bases, in that order; junction bases with no gene match: 3. This CDR3 has 13 residues. The CDR3 DNA follows: TGTGCCTGGACGGGACTAGCGGGAAGTGAGCAGTTCTTC. This gives the protein CAWTGLAGSEQFF.

J is TRBJ1-6 and V is TRBV5-1, with 8 bases matching TRBD1. Germline CDR1 is SGHRS and CDR2 is YFSETQ. Losses at the gene ends were 4 bases for V and 3 bases for J; bases not matched to a gene: 3. The CDR3 contains 15 residues. The CDR3 is CASSPTGGYNSPLHF. The CDR3 DNA reads as TGCGCCAGCAGCCCTACAGGGGGCTATAATTCACCCCTCCACTTT.

The chain has TRBV5-8 and TRBJ2-5, with TRBD1 identical over 7 bases. CDR1 SGHTS and CDR2 YDEGEE come from the germline V gene. The CDR3 totals 14 residues. V shed 4 bases, J shed 1 base, and the junction held 4 bases outside the gene matches. For the CDR3, the DNA is TGTGCCAGCAGCAGGACAGGACGCCAAGAGACCCAGTACTTC. This translates into CASSRTGRQETQYF. Full variable domain (outside the CDR3, taken from reference TRBV5-8 and TRBJ2-5): EAGVTQSPTHLIKTRGQQATLRCSPISGHTSVYWYQQALGLGLQFLLWYDEGEERNRGNFPPRFSGRQFPNYSSELNVNALELEDSALYLCASSRTGRQETQYFGPGTRLLVL.

The gene calls are TRBV7-2 and TRBJ2-7, with 12 bases identical to TRBD1. From germline, CDR1 is SGHTA and CDR2 FQGNSA. Losses at the gene ends were 4 bases for V and 4 bases for J; bases not matched to a gene: 5. The CDR3 runs 15 residues. The CDR3 here is CASSSGTGGFYEQYF. The CDR3 coding sequence is TGTGCCAGCAGCTCCGGGACAGGGGGCTTTTACGAGCAGTACTTC.

The chain joins TRBV28 to TRBJ2-7, with a weak D call TRBD2 (7 bases). The CDR3 consists of 15 residues. V was trimmed by 4 bases and J by 5 bases, leaving 18 bases between them. Germline CDR1 and CDR2: MDHEN and SYDVKM. The DNA for the CDR3 is TGTGCCAGCAGTTCGGTCAGGGGAGGGGCGGACGAGCAGTACTTC. Protein: CASSSVRGGADEQYF.